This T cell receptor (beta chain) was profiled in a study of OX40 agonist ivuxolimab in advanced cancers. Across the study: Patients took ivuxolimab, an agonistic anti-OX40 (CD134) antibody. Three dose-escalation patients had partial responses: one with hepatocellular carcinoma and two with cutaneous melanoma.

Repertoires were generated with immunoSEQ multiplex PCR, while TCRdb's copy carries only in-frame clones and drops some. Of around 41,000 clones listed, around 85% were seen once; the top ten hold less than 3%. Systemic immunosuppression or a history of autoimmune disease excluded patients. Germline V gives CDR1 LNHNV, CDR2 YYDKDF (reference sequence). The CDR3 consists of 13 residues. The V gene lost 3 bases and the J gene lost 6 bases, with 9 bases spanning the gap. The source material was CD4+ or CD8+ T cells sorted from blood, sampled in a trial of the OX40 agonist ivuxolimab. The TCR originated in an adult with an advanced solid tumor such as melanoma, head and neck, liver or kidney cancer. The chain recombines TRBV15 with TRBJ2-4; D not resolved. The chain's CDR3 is CATSRAEVNIQYF. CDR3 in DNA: TGTGCCACCAGCAGGGCCGAGGTAAACATTCAGTACTTC.